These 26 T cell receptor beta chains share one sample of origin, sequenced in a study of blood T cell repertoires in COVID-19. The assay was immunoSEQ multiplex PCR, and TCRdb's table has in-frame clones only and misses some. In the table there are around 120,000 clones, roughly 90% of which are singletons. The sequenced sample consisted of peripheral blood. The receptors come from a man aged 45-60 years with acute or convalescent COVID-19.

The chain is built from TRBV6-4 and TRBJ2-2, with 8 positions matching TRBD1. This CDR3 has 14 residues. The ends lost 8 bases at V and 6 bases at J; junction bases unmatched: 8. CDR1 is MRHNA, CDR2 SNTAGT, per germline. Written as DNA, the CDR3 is TGTGCCAGCGGTGGACAGGGTTCCTCCGGGGAGCTGTTTTTT. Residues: CASGGQGSSGELFF.

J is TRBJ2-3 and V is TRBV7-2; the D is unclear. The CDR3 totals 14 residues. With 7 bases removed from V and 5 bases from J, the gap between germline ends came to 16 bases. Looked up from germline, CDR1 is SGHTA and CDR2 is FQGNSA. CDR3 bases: TGTGCCAGCACCTTCGACCCTTCGGGAGATACGCAGTATTTT. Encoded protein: CASTFDPSGDTQYF.

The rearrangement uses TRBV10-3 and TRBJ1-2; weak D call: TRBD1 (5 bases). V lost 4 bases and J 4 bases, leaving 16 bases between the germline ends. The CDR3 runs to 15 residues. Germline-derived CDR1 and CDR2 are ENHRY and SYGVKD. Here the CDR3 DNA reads TGTGCCATCAGTGGGGCAGGGTCAAATTTCTATGGCTACACCTTC. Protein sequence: CAISGAGSNFYGYTF.

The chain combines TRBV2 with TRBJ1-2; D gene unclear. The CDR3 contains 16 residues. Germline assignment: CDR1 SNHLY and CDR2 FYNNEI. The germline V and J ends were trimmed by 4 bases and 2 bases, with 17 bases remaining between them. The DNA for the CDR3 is TGTGCCAGCAGTGTCGCCGGCTCTTCAGGAAACTATGGCTACACCTTC. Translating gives CASSVAGSSGNYGYTF.

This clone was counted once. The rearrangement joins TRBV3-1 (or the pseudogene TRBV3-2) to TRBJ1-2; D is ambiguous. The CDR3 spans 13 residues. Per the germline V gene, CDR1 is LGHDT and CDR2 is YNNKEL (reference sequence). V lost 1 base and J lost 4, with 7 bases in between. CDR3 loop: CASSQVSVYGYTF. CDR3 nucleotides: TGTGCCAGCAGCCAAGTGTCAGTCTATGGCTACACCTTC.

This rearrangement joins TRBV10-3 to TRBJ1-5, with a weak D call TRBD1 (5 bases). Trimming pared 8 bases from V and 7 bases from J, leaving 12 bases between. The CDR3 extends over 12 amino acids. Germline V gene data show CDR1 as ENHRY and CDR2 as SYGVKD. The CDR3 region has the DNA TGTGCCATCGGATCAGGGATCCAGCCCCAGCATTTT. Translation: CAIGSGIQPQHF.

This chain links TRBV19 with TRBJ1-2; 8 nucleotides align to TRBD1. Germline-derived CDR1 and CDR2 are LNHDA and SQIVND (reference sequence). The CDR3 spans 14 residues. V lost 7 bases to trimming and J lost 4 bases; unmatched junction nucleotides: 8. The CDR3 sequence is CASITTGAGYGYTF. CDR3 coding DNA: TGTGCCAGTATCACGACAGGGGCAGGCTATGGCTACACCTTC.

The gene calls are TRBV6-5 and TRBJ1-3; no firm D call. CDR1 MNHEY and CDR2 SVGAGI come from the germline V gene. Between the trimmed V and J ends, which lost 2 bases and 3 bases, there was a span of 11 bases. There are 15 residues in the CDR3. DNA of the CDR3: TGTGCCAGCAGTTACCACAGCCCCCGTGGAAACACCATATATTTT. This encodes CASSYHSPRGNTIYF.

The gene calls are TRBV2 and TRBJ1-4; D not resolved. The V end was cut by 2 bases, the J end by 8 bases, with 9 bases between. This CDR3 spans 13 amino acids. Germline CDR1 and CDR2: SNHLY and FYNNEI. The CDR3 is CASSEQWREKLFF. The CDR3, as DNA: TGTGCCAGCAGTGAACAGTGGCGGGAAAAACTGTTTTTT.

The CDR3 reads CASSASGSTDTQYF. The CDR3 DNA reads TGTGCCAGTTCCGCTAGCGGCAGCACAGATACGCAGTATTTT. The chain combines TRBV19 with TRBJ2-3, with 7 bases fitting TRBD2. Germline CDR1 and CDR2: LNHDA and SQIVND (reference sequence). This CDR3 is built from 14 residues. After removal of 8 bases from V and 0 bases from J, the junction contained 5 bases not matched to a gene.

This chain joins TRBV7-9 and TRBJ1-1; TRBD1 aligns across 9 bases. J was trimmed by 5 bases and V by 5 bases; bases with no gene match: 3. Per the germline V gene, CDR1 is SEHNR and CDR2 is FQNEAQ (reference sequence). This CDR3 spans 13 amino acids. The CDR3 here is CASSPQGATEAFF. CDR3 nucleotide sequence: TGTGCCAGCAGCCCACAGGGGGCAACTGAAGCTTTCTTT.

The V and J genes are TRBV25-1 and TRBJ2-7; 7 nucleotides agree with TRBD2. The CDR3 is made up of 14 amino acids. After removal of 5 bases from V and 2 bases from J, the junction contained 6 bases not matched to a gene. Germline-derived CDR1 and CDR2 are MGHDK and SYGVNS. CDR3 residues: CASSPLGGTYEQYF. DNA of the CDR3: TGTGCCAGCAGTCCTTTGGGAGGGACCTACGAGCAGTACTTC.

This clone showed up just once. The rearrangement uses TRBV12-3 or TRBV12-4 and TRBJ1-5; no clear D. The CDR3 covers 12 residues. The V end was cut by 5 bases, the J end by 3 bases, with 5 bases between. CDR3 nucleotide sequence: TGTGCCAGCAGTGAGTACAATCAGCCCCAGCATTTT. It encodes CASSEYNQPQHF.

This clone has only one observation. The CDR3 loop reads CASSTGQGRKSGETQYF. In DNA, the CDR3 is TGCGCCAGCAGCACAGGACAGGGGAGGAAGTCGGGGGAGACCCAGTACTTC. The chain couples TRBV5-1 to TRBJ2-5, with TRBD1 matching 9 bases. Germline lookup yields CDR1 SGHRS and CDR2 YFSETQ. V lost 4 bases to trimming and J lost 5 bases; unmatched junction nucleotides: 15. The CDR3 is 17 amino acids.

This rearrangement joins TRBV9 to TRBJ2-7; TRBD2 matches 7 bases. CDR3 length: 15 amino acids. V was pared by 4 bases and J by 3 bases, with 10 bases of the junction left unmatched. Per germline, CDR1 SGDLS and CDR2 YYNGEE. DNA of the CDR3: TGTGCCAGCAGCCCGCGGGAGACAGCCTACTACGAGCAGTACTTC. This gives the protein CASSPRETAYYEQYF.

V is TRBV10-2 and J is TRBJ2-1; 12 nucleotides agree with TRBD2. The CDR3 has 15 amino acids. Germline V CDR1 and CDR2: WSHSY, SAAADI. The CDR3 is CAIGWGTSGYNEQFF. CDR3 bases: TGCGCGATAGGATGGGGGACTAGCGGGTACAATGAGCAGTTCTTC.

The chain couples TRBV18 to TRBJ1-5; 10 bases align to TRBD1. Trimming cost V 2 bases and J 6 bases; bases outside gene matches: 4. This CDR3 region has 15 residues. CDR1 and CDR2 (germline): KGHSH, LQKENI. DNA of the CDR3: TGTGCCAGCTCACCAGCGACAGGGGGCATTCAGCCCCAGCATTTT. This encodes CASSPATGGIQPQHF.

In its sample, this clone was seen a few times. DNA for the CDR3: TGCGCCAGCAGCAACCGCCCGGGCGGGGACACTGAAGCTTTCTTT. Protein product: CASSNRPGGDTEAFF. The V call is TRBV5-1, the J call TRBJ1-1; no definite D call. Germline V lookup: CDR1 SGHRS, CDR2 YFSETQ. V was shortened by 4 bases and J by 3 bases, with 16 bases between the two germline ends. This CDR3 has 15 residues.

CDR3 sequence reads: CATSDGGKSNEQFF. CDR3 nucleotides: TGTGCCACCAGTGATGGGGGGAAATCGAATGAGCAGTTCTTC. V and J are TRBV24-1 and TRBJ2-1, with TRBD2 as a possible D gene (6 bases). V lost 3 bases, J lost 7 bases, and 12 bases lay in between. From germline, CDR1 is KGHDR and CDR2 SFDVKD. The CDR3 has 14 amino acids.

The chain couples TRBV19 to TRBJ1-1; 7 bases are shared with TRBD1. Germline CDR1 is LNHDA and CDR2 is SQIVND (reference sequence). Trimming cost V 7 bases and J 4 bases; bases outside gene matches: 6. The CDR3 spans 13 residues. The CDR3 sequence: CASTIRGATEAFF. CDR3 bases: TGTGCCAGTACCATCAGGGGGGCCACTGAAGCTTTCTTT.

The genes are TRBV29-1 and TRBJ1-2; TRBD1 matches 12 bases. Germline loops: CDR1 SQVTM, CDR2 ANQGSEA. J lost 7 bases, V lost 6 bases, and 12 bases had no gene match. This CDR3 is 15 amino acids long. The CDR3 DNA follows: TGCAGCGTGGGAACCCGGGACAGGGGGCCTGGTGGCTACACCTTC. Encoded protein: CSVGTRDRGPGGYTF.

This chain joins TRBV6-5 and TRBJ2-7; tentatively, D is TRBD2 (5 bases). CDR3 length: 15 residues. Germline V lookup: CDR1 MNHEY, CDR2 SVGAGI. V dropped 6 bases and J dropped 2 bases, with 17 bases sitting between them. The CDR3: CASSNKAGGPYEQYF. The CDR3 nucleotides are TGTGCCAGCAGCAATAAGGCAGGAGGACCCTACGAGCAGTACTTC.

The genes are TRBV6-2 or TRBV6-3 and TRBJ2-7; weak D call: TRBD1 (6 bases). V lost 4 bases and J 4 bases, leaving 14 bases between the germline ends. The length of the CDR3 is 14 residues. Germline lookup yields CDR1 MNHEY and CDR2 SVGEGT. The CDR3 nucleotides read TGTGCCAGCAGTTGGGAAGGGGGAATATACGAGCAGTACTTC. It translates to CASSWEGGIYEQYF.

CDR3 sequence reads: CASSVLGQLNEQFF. CDR3 coding DNA: TGTGCCAGCAGCGTATTGGGACAGCTGAATGAGCAGTTCTTC. The chain links TRBV9 to TRBJ2-1; TRBD1 matches at 7 bases. The CDR3 length is 14 residues. Germline V gives CDR1 SGDLS, CDR2 YYNGEE. V gave up 1 base and J gave up 7 bases; unmatched junction bases: 5.

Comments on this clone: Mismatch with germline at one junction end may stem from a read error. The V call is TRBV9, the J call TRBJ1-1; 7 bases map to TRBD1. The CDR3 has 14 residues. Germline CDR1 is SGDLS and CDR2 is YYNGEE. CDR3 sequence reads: CASSVDGRTTGLRF. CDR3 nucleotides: TGTGCCAGCAGCGTAGATGGGAGGACGACAGGGCTGAGGTTT.

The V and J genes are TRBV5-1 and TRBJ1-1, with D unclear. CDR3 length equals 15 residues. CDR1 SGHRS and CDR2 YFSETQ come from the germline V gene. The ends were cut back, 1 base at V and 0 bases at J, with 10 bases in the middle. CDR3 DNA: TGCGCCAGCAGCTTGCAAGGTGGGCTGAACACTGAAGCTTTCTTT. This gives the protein CASSLQGGLNTEAFF. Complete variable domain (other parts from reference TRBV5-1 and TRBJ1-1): KAGVTQTPRYLIKTRGQQVTLSCSPISGHRSVSWYQQTPGQGLQFLFEYFSETQRNKGNFPGRFSGRQFSNSRSEMNVSTLELGDSALYLCASSLQGGLNTEAFFGQGTRLTVV.